The present T cell receptor beta chain was sequenced within a study of blood T cell repertoires in COVID-19. The wider study: Sites across the United States, Italy and Spain contributed samples from acute and convalescent COVID-19. Nucleic acid was either cDNA or gDNA, and it came from T cells, B-cell-depleted T cells, or PBMCs.

Per the study methods: Reference gene primer amplification gave nucleated cell count estimates. Method: immunoSEQ multiplex PCR; TCRdb's copy keeps in-frame clones and lacks some. Clonal size and the V and J genes are those of that table, whereas D and trimming came from the DNA. Of 400,000 or so clones listed, approximately 90% are singletons. Germline values: CDR1 MDHEN, CDR2 SYDVKM. There are 15 residues in the CDR3. V was clipped by 3 bases and J by 2 bases; unmatched bases: 4. A Seattle source enrolled patients during active infection and followed them longitudinally. The gene calls are TRBV28 and TRBJ2-1, with 7 bases lining up with TRBD1. The receptor's source is a woman aged 40 to 50 with COVID-19, enrolled during active disease. Input material: peripheral blood. The CDR3 DNA sequence: TGTGCCAGCAGTTTGTCCGGGACAGCCTACAATGAGCAGTTCTTC. Translated, it gives CASSLSGTAYNEQFF.